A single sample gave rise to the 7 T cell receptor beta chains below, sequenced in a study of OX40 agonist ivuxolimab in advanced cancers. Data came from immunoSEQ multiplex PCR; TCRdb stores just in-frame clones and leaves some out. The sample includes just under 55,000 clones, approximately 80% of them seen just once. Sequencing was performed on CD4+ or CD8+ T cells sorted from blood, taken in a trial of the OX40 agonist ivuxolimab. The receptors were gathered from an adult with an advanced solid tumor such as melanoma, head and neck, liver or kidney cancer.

The CDR3 nucleotides are TGCGCCAGCAGCCAAGAGGGGACAGAAAATGAAAAACTGTTTTTT. The encoded protein is CASSQEGTENEKLFF. The chain links TRBV4-1 to TRBJ1-4; TRBD1 aligns across 7 bases. Germline CDR1 and CDR2: MGHRA and YSYEKL. The CDR3 totals 15 residues. Unmatched junction bases numbered 3, after V lost 0 bases and J lost 5 bases.

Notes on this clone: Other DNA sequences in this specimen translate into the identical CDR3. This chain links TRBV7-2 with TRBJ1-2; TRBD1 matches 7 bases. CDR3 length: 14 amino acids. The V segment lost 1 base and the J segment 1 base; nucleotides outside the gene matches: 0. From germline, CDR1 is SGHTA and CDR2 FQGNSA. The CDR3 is CASSLGQGNYGYTF. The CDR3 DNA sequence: TGTGCCAGCAGCTTAGGACAGGGTAACTATGGCTACACCTTC.

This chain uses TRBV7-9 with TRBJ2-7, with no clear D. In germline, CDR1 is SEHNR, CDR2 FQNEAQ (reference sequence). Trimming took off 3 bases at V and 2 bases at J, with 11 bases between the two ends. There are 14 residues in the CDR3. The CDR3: CASSLEISTYEQYF. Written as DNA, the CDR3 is TGTGCCAGCAGCTTGGAGATCAGCACCTACGAGCAGTACTTC.

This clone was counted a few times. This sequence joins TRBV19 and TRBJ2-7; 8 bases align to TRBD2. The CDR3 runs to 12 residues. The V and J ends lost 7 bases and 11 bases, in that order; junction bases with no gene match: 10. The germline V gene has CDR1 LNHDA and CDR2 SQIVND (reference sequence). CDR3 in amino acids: CASTPPAGEKYF. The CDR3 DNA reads TGTGCCAGTACCCCACCAGCGGGAGAGAAGTACTTC.

CDR3 sequence: CASSFKGEQYF. CDR3 bases: TGTGCCAGCAGTTTTAAAGGCGAGCAGTACTTC. The chain joins TRBV6-6 to TRBJ2-7; D is unresolved. The V and J ends lost 4 bases and 6 bases respectively, with 7 bases between them. CDR1 and CDR2 (germline): MNHNY, SVGAGI (reference sequence). This CDR3 has 11 amino acids.

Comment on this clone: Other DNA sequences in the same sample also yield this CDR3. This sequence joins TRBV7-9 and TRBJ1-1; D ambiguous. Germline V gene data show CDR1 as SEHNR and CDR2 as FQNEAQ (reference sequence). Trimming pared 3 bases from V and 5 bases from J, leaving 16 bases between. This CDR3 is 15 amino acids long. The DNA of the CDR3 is TGTGCCAGCAGCTTGGAAGGGAGGGTCGGGACTGAAGCTTTCTTT. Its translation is CASSLEGRVGTEAFF.

The CDR3 bases are TGTGCCAGCAGCCCTAATAGCGGGGTCGGGTGGGAGACCCAGTACTTC. Amino acids: CASSPNSGVGWETQYF. The chain recombines TRBV9 with TRBJ2-5; 8 positions agree with TRBD2. Germline CDR1 SGDLS, CDR2 YYNGEE. With V trimmed by 4 bases and J by 5 bases, 13 bases remained unmatched. The CDR3 totals 16 residues.